This T cell receptor beta chain was recorded in a study of blood T cell repertoires in COVID-19 (dated by TCRdb to 2020 to 2021). Broadly, across the study: Collaborator samples came from the United States, Italy and Spain and covered acute and convalescent phases of COVID-19. The material from the prospective study consisted of cDNA or gDNA derived from T cells, B-cell-depleted T cells, or PBMCs. Deeply sampled blood TCRbeta repertoires from subjects exposed to, actively infected with, or recovered from COVID-19 were included in the dataset. The repertoires were released in a freely available public database intended as a resource for research on the immune response to SARS-CoV-2. The samples were drawn from the first 160 participants of the ongoing ImmuneRACE study and from 950 to 1,500 subjects provided by 6 global collaborators. A de-identified subject ID, COVID-19 status, age in years and sex were almost always included in the sample metadata. Where HLA class I and class II types were available, the types were taken from metadata supplied by the sample provider, not from assay-based typing. Paper-wide results and their limitations: Clinical and demographic metadata were provided uncurated, with the amount varying by source and participant.

Each collaborating institution followed its own protocols to collect whole blood in K2EDTA tubes. Collaborator samples were shipped for TCRbeta analysis as frozen whole blood, isolated PBMCs, or DNA extracted from either sample type. Notes on this clone: This clone's antigen is unknown. No base quality information exists; no much larger clone differs at one position.

TCRbeta CDR3 regions were amplified from genomic DNA by means of the immunoSEQ Assay, a bias-controlled multiplex PCR. The authors' pipeline ran thus. Within the assay, amplification of reference gene primers was used to estimate how many nucleated cells each sample contained. Sequence reads were collapsed and filtered to measure the absolute abundance of every unique TCRbeta CDR3 rearrangement. Productive Simpson clonality was computed per sample as the square root of Simpson's diversity index over productive rearrangements. TCRdb re-hosts the immuneACCESS table, in-frame sequences only. Its copies lack some clones; in the studies checked, an unresolved V gene accounts for under half of them, and the cause for the rest is not known. V and J calls and clone size are those listed in that table; D and trimming were worked out from the DNA. The sample table lists nearly 80,000 clones, around 90% of them with a count of one. The ten most abundant clones make up roughly 0.78% of the sample.

The germline V gene specifies LGHNA as CDR1 and YSLEER as CDR2. The CDR3, cysteine through phenylalanine, is 15 amino acids long. Of the read, only the CDR3 DNA is kept; its 45 bases are in frame from base 1. V loses 4 bases at its end and J loses 3 bases; junction bases beyond the gene matches: 7. Sequencing was carried out using peripheral blood. The receptor comes from an elderly woman with acute or convalescent COVID-19. The chain was built from TRBV4-3 and TRBJ1-2; TRBD1 lines up with 8 middle nucleotides. The nucleotides are TGCGCCAGCAGCCCCCTAGGACAGGGAGACTATGGCTACACCTTC. Its translation is CASSPLGQGDYGYTF.